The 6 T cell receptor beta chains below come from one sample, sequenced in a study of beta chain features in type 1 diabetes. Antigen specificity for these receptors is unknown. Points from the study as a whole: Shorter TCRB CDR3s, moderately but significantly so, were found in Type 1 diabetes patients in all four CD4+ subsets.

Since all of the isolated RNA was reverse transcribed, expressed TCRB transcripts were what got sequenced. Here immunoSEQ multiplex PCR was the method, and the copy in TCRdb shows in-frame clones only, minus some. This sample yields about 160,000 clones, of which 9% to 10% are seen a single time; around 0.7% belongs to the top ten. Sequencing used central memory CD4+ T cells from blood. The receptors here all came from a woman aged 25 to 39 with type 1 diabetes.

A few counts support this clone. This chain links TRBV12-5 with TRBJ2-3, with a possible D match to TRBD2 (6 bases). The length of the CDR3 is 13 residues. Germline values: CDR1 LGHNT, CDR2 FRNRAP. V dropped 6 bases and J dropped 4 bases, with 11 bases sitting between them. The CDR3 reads CASGLTSADTQYF. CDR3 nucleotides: TGTGCTAGTGGGCTGACTAGTGCAGATACGCAGTATTTT.

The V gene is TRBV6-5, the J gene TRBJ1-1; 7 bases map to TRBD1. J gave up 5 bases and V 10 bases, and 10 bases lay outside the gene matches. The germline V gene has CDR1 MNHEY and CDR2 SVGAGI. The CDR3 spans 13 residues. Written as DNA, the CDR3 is TGTGCCACCCAAGGGGGCGCAGGAACTGAAGCTTTCTTT. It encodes CATQGGAGTEAFF.

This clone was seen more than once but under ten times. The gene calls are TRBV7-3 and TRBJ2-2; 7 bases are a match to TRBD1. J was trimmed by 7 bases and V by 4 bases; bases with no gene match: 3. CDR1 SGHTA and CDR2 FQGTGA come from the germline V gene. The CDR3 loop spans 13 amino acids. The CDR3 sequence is CASSSGGYGELFF. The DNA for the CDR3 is TGTGCCAGCAGCTCAGGGGGATACGGGGAGCTGTTTTTT.

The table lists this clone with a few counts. CDR3 sequence reads: CASSSLGRAKNIQYF. The CDR3 region has the DNA TGTGCCAGCAGTTCCTTGGGGCGGGCCAAAAACATTCAGTACTTC. This chain links TRBV6-5 with TRBJ2-4, with D tentatively TRBD1 (5 bases). Germline V lookup: CDR1 MNHEY, CDR2 SVGAGI. Trimming left V 4 bases short and J 1 base short, with 11 bases between. The CDR3 runs 15 residues.

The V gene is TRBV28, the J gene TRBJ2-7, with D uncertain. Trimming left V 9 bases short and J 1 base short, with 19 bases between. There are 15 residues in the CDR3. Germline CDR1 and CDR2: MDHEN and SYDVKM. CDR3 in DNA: TGTGCCAGTAGTGGAACGATCAGGTTTTCCTACGAGCAGTACTTC. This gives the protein CASSGTIRFSYEQYF. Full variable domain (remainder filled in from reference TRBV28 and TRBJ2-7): DVKVTQSSRYLVKRTGEKVFLECVQDMDHENMFWYRQDPGLGLRLIYFSYDVKMKEKGDIPEGYSVSREKKERFSLILESASTNQTSMYLCASSGTIRFSYEQYFGPGTRLTVT.

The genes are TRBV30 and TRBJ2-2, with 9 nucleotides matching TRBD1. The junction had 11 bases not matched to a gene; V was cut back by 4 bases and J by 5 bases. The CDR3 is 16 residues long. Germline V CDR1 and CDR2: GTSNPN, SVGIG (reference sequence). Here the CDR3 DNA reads TGTGCCTGGAATAGGCCCGGGACAGGGTGGACCGGGGAGCTGTTTTTT. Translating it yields CAWNRPGTGWTGELFF.